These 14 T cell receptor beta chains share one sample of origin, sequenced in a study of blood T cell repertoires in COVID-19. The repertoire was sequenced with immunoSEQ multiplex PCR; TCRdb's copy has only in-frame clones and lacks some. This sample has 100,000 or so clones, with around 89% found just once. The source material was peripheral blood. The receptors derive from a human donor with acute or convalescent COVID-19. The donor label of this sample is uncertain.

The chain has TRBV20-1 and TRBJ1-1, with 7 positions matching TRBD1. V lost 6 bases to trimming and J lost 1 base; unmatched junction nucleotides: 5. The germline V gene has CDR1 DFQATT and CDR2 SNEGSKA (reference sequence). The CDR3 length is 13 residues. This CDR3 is CSASGTANTEAFF. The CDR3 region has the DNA TGCAGTGCCAGTGGGACAGCGAACACTGAAGCTTTCTTT.

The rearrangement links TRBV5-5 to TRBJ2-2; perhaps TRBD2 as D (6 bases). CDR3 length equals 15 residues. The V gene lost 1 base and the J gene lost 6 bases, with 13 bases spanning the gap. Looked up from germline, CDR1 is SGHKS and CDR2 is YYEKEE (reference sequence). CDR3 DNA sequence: TGTGCCAGCAGCTTGTGGGGGGTTTTAGCCGGGGAGCTGTTTTTT. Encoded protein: CASSLWGVLAGELFF.

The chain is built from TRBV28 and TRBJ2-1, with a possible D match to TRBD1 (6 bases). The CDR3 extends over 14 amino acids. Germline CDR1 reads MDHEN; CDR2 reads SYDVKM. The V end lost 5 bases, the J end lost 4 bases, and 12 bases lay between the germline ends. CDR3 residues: CASSPPGAYNEQFF. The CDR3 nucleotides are TGTGCCAGCAGTCCGCCAGGGGCGTACAATGAGCAGTTCTTC.

The CDR3 DNA reads TGTGCCATCAGTGGTGGTGAGGGCGGAGAGCAGTACTTC. This translates into CAISGGEGGEQYF. The chain recombines TRBV10-3 with TRBJ2-7; possibly TRBD2 for D (5 bases). This CDR3 contains 13 residues. CDR1 and CDR2 (germline): ENHRY, SYGVKD. The V and J ends lost 4 bases and 7 bases respectively, with 14 bases between them.

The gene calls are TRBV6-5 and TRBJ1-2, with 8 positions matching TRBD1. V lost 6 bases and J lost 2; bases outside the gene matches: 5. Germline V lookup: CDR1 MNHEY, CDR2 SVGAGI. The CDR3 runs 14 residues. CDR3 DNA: TGTGCCAGCAGGCAGGGGGCGCAGAACTATGGCTACACCTTC. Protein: CASRQGAQNYGYTF.

CDR3 sequence: CASSLTLRTGSSPLHF. The CDR3 bases are TGCGCCAGCAGCTTGACCCTCAGGACAGGCAGTTCACCCCTCCACTTT. This rearrangement joins TRBV5-1 to TRBJ1-6; 7 bases match TRBD1. From germline, CDR1 is SGHRS and CDR2 YFSETQ. The CDR3 covers 16 residues. Trimming took 1 base from V and 9 from J; bases not matched to a gene: 10. The whole variable domain, remainder taken from reference TRBV5-1 and TRBJ1-6, is KAGVTQTPRYLIKTRGQQVTLSCSPISGHRSVSWYQQTPGQGLQFLFEYFSETQRNKGNFPGRFSGRQFSNSRSEMNVSTLELGDSALYLCASSLTLRTGSSPLHFGNGTRLTVT.

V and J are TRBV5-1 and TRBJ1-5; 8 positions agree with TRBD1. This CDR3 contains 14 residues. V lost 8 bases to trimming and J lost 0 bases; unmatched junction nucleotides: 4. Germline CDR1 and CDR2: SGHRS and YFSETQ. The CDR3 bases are TGCGCCAGTAAGGACAGGGATAGCAATCAGCCCCAGCATTTT. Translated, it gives CASKDRDSNQPQHF.

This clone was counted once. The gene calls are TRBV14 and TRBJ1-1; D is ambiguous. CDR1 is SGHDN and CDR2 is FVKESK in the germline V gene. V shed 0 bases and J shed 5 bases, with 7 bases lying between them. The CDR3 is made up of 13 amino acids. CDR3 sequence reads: CASSQDIRTEAFF. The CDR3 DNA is TGTGCCAGCAGCCAAGATATCCGTACTGAAGCTTTCTTT.

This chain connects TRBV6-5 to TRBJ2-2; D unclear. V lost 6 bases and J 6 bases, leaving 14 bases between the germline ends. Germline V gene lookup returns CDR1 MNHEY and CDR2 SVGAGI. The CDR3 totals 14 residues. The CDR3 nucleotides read TGTGCCAGCAGGCGGAATTCAAGGTCCGGGGAGCTGTTTTTT. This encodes CASRRNSRSGELFF.

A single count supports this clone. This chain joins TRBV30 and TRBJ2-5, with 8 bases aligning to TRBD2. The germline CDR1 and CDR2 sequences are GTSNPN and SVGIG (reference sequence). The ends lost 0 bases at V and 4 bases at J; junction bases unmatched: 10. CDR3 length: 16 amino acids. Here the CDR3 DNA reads TGTGCCTGGAGTGTTGGGGAGTTTGCGGGGGGAGAGACCCAGTACTTC. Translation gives CAWSVGEFAGGETQYF.

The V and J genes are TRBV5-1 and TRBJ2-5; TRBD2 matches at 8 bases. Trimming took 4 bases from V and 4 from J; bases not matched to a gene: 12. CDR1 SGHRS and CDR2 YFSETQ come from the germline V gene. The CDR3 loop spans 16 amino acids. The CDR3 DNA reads TGCGCCAGCAGCCCTAGACTAGCGCCGGGGGGAGAGACCCAGTACTTC. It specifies CASSPRLAPGGETQYF. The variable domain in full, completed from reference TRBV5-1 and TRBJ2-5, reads KAGVTQTPRYLIKTRGQQVTLSCSPISGHRSVSWYQQTPGQGLQFLFEYFSETQRNKGNFPGRFSGRQFSNSRSEMNVSTLELGDSALYLCASSPRLAPGGETQYFGPGTRLLVL.

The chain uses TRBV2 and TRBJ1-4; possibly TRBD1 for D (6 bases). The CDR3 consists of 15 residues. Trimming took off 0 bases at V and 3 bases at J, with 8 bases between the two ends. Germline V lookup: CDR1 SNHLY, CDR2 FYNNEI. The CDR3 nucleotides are TGTGCCAGCAGTGAAGCGGGGGCGGCTAATGAAAAACTGTTTTTT. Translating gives CASSEAGAANEKLFF.

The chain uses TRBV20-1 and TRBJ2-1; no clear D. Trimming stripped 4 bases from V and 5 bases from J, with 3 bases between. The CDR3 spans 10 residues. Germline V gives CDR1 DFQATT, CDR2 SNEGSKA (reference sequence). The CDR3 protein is CSATDNEQFF. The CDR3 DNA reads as TGCAGTGCTACAGACAATGAGCAGTTCTTC.

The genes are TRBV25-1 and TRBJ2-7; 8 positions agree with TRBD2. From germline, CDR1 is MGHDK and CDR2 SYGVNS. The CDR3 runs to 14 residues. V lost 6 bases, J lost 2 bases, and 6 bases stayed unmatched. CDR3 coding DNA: TGTGCCAGCAGCGTAGCGGGAAGGGCCTACGAGCAGTACTTC. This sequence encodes CASSVAGRAYEQYF.